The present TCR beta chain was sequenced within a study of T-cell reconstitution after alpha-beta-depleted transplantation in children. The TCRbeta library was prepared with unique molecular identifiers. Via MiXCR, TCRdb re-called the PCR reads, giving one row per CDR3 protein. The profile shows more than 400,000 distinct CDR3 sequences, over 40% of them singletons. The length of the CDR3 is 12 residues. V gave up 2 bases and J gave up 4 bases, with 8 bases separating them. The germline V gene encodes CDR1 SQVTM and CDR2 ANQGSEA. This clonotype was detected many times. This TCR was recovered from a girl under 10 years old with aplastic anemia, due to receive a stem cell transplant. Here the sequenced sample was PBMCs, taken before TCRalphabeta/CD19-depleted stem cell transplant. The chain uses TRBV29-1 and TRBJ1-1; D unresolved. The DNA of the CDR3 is TGCAGCGTTGAAAATTCCGTCACTGAAGCTTTCTTT. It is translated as CSVENSVTEAFF.